This T cell receptor beta chain comes out of a study of sequential checkpoint blockade in melanoma. Study as a whole: Randomization was 1:1 between first-line nivolumab→ipilimumab and ipilimumab→nivolumab. After both sequences, patients received maintenance nivolumab.

Treatment noted: randomized to nivolumab then ipilimumab (arm A) or the reverse (arm B). Data came from immunoSEQ multiplex PCR; TCRdb stores just in-frame clones and leaves some out. This repertoire shows roughly 6,000 clones, 48% found once; its top ten account for less than 30%. V was clipped by 4 bases and J by 5 bases; unmatched bases: 6. The CDR3 is 14 amino acids. CDR1 SEHNR and CDR2 FQNEAQ come from the germline V gene (reference sequence). Sequences were derived from CD8+ T cells sorted from blood (inferred from file names), sampled from a patient given nivolumab and ipilimumab in sequence. The V and J genes are TRBV7-9 and TRBJ2-7, with 9 positions matching TRBD1. The sequence came from a human patient with melanoma. Some clones in this sample may be carry-over from other donors' samples. This CDR3 reads CASSSGQGRHEQYF. For the CDR3, the DNA is TGTGCCAGCAGCTCGGGACAGGGAAGACACGAGCAGTACTTC.